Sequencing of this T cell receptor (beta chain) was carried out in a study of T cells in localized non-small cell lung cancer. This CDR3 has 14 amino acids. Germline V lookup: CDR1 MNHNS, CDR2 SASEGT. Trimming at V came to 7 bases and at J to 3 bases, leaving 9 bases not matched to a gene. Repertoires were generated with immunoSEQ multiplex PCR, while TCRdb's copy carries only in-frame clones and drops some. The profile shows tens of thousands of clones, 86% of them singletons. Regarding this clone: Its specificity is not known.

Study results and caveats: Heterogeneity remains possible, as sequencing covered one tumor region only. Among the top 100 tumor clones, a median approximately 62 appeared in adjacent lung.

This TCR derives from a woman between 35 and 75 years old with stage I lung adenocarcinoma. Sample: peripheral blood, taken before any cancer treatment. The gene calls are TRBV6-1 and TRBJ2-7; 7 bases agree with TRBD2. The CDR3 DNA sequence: TGTGCCAGCACGGGGGGATCTGGGGGCTACGAGCAGTACTTC. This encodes CASTGGSGGYEQYF.